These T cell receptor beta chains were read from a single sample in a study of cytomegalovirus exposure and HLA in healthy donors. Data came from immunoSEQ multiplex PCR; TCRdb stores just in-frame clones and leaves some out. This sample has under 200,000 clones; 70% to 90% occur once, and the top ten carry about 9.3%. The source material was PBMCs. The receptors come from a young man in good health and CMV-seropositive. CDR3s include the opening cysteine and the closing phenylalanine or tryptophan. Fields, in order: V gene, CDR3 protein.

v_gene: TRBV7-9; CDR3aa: CASSPLRSVRPQETQYF
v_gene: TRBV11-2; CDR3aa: CASSSYSSRETQYF
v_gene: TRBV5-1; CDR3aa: CASSVRLAGATTDTQYF
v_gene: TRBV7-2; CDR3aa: CASSAKGLAGGQRQYF
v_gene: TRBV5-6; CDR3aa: CASSFRGVGNQPQHF
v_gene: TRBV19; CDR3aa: CASSIDPTSGGPHRETQYF
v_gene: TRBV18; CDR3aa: CASSPLTSGGVGELFF
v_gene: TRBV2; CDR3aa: CASSASGVPEAFF
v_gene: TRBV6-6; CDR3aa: CASSYWRDTEAFF
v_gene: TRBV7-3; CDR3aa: CASSLSPGQNTGELFF
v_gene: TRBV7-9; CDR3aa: CASSLDVGGEQYF
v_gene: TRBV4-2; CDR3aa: CASSHSPDMGEQYF
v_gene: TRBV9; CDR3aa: CASSVDPAGVMETQYF
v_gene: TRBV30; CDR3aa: CAWSLQGNEQFF
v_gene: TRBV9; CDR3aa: CASSVDRTSVHTQYF
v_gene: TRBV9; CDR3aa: CASSVRGDSGYGYTF
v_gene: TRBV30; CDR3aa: CAWSLGQKETQYF
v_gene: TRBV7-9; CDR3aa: CASSSGGDSPLHF
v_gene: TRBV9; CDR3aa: CASSGSGRTTDTQYF
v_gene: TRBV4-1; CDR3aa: CASSQGPGPSTDTQYF
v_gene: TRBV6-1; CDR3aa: CASTWDRVYEQYF
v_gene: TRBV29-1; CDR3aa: CSYKPGYNEQFF
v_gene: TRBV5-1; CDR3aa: CASSKERGRNTGELFF
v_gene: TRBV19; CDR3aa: CASSRQDFTDTQYF
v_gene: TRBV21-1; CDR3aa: CASTFPRGYGYTF
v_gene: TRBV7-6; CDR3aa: CASSRDRTGVGNTIYF
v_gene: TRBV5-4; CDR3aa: CASRIRGGLGTQYF
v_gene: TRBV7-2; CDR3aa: CASSPRPGLASSYNEQFF
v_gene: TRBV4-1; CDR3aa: CASSQVGVNTEAFF
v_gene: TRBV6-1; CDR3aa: CASSEEVLGAHILETQYF
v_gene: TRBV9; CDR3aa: CASSDGTGESKNIQYF
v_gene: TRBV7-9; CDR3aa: CASSPDWETQYF
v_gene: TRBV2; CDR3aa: CASSDRAGANEQYF
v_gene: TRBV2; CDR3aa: CASSVGPGGSGANVLTF
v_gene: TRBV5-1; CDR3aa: CASSSLPGLGYNEQFF
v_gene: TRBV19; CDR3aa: CASTSFGLAGHNTQYF
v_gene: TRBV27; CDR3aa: CASSLGRSNTEAFF
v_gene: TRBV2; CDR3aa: CASSEETGRQNIQYF
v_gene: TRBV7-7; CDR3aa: CASSQGLSSQETQYF
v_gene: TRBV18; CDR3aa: CASSPLGQGKNTEAFF
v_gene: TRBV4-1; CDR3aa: CASSQDPGTQYF
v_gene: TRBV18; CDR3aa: CARQDRGCGEKLFF
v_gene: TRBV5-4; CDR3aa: CASSLAPDGNNEQFF